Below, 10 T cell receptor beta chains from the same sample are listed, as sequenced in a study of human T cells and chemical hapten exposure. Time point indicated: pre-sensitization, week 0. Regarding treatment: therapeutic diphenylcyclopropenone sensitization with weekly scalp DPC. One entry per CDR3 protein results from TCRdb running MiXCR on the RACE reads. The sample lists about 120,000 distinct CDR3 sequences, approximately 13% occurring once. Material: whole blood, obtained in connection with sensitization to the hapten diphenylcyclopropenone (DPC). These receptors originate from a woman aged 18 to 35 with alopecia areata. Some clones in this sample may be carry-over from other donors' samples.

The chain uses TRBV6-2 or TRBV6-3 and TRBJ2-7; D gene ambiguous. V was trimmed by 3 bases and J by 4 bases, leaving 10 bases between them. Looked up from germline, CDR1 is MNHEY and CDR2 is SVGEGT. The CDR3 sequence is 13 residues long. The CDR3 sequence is CASSYGKNYEQYF. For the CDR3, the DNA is TGTGCCAGCAGTTATGGCAAAAATTACGAGCAGTACTTC.

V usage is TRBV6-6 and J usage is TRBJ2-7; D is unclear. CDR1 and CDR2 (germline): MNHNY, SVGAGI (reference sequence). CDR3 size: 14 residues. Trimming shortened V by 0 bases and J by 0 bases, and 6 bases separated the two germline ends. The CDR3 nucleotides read TGTGCCAGCAGTTACTCGAGGACCTCCTACGAGCAGTACTTC. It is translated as CASSYSRTSYEQYF.

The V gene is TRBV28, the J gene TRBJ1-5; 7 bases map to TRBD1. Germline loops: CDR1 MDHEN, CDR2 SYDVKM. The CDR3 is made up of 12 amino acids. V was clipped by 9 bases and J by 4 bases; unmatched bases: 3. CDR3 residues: CASLQGNQPQHF. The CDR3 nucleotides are TGTGCCAGTCTACAGGGGAATCAGCCCCAGCATTTT.

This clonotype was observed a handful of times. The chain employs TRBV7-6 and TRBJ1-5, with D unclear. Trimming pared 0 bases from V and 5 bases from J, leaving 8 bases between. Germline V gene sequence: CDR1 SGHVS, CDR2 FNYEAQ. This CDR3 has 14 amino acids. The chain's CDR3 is CASSLAGKDQPQHF. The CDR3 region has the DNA TGTGCCAGCAGCTTAGCGGGGAAGGATCAGCCCCAGCATTTT.

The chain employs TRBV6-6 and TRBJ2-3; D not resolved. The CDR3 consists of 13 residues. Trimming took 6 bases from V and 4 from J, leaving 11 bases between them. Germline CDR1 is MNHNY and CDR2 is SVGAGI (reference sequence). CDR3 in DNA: TGTGCCAGCAGCCGCGACGCGGCAGATACGCAGTATTTT. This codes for CASSRDAADTQYF.

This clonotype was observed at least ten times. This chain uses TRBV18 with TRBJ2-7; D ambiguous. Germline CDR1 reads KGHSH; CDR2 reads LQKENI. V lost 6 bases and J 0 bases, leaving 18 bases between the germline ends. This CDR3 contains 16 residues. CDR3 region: CASSPVGQSDSYEQYF. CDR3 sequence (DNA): TGTGCCAGCTCGCCCGTCGGGCAGTCGGACTCCTACGAGCAGTACTTC.

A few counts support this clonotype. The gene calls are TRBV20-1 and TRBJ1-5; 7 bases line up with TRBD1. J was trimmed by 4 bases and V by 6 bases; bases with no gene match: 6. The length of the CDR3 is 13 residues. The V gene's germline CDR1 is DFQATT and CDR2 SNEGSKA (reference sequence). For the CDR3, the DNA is TGCAGTGCCACGGGGACAGCTAATCAGCCCCAGCATTTT. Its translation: CSATGTANQPQHF.

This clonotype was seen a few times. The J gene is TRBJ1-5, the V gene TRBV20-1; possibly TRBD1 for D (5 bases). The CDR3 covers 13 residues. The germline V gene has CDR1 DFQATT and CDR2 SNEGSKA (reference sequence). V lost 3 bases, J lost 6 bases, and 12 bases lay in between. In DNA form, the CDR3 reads TGCAGTGCTAGTTACAGGTCAGCTCAGCCCCAGCATTTT. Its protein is CSASYRSAQPQHF.

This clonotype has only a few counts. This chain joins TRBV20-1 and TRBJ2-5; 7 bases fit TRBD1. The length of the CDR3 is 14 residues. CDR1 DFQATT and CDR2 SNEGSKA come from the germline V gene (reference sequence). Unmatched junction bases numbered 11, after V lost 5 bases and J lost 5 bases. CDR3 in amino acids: CSASRTGVRETQYF. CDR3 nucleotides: TGCAGTGCTTCCCGGACAGGCGTCCGGGAGACCCAGTACTTC.

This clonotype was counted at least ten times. Here the CDR3 DNA reads TGTGCCAGCAGACAATACAATGAGCAGTTCTTC. Translation: CASRQYNEQFF. This chain links TRBV6-2 or TRBV6-3 with TRBJ2-1; D not certain. Trimming pared 6 bases from V and 4 bases from J, leaving 4 bases between. The CDR3 is made up of 11 amino acids. Per germline, CDR1 MNHEY and CDR2 SVGEGT.